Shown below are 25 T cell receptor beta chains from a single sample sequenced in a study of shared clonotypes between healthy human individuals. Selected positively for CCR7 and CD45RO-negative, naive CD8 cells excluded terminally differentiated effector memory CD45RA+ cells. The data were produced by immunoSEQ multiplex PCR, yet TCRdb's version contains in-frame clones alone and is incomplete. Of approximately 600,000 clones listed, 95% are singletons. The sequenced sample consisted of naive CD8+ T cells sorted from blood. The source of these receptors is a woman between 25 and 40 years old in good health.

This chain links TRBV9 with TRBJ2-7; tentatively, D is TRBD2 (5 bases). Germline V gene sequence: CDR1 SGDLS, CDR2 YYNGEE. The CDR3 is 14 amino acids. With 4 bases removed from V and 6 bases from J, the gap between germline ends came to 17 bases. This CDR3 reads CASSPSPGVGEQYF. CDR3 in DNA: TGTGCCAGCAGCCCATCACCCGGGGTAGGCGAGCAGTACTTC. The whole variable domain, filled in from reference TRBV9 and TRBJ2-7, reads DSGVTQTPKHLITATGQRVTLRCSPRSGDLSVYWYQQSLDQGLQFLIQYYNGEERAKGNILERFSAQQFPDLHSELNLSSLELGDSALYFCASSPSPGVGEQYFGPGTRLTVT.

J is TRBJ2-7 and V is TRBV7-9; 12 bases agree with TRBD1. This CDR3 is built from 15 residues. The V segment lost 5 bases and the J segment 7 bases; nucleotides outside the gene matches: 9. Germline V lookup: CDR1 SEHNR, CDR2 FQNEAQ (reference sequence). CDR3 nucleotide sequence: TGTGCCAGCAGCAGCACCCGGGACAGGGGGCGGGAGCAGTACTTC. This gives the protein CASSSTRDRGREQYF.

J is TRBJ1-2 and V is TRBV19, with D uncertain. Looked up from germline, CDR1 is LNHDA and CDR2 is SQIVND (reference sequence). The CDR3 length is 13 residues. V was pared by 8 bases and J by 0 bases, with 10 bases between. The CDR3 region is CASCLQPNYGYTF. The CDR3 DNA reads TGTGCCAGTTGCCTGCAGCCTAACTATGGCTACACCTTC.

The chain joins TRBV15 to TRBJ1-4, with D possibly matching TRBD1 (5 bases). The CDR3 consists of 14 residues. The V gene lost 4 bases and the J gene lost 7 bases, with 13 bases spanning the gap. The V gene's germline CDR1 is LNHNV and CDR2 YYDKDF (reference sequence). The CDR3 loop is CATSTGGGFEKLFF. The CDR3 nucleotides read TGTGCCACCAGCACTGGGGGAGGGTTTGAAAAACTGTTTTTT.

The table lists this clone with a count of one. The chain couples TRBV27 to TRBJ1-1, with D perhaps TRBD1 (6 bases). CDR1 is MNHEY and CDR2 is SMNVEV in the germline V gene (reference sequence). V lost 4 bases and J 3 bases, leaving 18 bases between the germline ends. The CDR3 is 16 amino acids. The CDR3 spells CASSSRGALLDTEAFF. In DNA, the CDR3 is TGTGCCAGCAGTTCCCGGGGGGCGTTGTTGGACACTGAAGCTTTCTTT.

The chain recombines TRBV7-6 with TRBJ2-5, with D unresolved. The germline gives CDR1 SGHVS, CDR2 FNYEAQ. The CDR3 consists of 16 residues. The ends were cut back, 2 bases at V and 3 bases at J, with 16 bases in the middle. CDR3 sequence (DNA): TGTGCCAGCAGCTTAAATAGGGCAAATAAGAAAGAGACCCAGTACTTC. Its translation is CASSLNRANKKETQYF.

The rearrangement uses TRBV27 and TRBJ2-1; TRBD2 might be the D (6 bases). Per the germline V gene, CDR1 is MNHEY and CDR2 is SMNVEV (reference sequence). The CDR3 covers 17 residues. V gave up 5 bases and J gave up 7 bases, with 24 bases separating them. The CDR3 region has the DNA TGTGCCAGCAGTCCCTTGGCCGGGACTGGAGTCGGGAATGAGCAGTTCTTC. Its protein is CASSPLAGTGVGNEQFF.

CDR3: CSGIDRMDGYTF. CDR3 nucleotides: TGCAGCGGCATCGACAGGATGGATGGCTACACCTTC. The genes are TRBV29-1 and TRBJ1-2; a weak D match, TRBD1 (6 bases). The germline V gene has CDR1 SQVTM and CDR2 ANQGSEA. The CDR3 is 12 residues long. Between the trimmed V and J ends, which lost 7 bases and 6 bases, there was a span of 15 bases.

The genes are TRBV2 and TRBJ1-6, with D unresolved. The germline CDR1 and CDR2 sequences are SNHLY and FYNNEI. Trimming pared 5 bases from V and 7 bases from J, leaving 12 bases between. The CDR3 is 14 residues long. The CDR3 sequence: CASSPRSLNSPLHF. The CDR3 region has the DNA TGTGCCAGCAGTCCACGTTCATTAAATTCACCCCTCCACTTT.

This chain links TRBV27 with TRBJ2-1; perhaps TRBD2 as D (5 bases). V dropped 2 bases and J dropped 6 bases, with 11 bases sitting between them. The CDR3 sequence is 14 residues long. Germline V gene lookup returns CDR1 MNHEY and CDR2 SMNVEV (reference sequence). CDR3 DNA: TGTGCCAGCAGTTTACCTAGCAGACCCAATGAGCAGTTCTTC. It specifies CASSLPSRPNEQFF.

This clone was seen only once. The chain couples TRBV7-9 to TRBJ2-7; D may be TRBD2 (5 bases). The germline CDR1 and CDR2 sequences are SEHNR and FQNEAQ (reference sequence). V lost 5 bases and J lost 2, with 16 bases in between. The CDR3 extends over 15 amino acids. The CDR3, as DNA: TGTGCCAGCAGCCCCAGAAGGGAGAACCCCTACGAGCAGTACTTC. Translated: CASSPRRENPYEQYF.

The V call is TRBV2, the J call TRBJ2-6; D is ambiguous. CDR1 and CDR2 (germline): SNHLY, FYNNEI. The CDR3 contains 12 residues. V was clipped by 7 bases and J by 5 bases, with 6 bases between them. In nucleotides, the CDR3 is TGTGCCAGCATAGGCCGGGCCAACGTCCTGACTTTC. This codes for CASIGRANVLTF.

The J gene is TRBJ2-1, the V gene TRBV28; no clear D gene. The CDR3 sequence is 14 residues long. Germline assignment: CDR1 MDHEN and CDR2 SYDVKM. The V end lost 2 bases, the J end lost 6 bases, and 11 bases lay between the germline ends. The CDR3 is CASSLLLKGNEQFF. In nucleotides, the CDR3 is TGTGCCAGCAGTTTACTCCTTAAGGGCAATGAGCAGTTCTTC.

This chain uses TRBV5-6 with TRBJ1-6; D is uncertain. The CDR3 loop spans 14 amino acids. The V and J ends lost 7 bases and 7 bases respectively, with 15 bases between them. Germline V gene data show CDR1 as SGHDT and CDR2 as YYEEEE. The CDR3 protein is CASRAGSLNSPLHF. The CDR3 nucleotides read TGTGCCAGCCGGGCCGGGTCGTTAAATTCACCCCTCCACTTT. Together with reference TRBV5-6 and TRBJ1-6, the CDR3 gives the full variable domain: DAGVTQSPTHLIKTRGQQVTLRCSPKSGHDTVSWYQQALGQGPQFIFQYYEEEERQRGNFPDRFSGHQFPNYSSELNVNALLLGDSALYLCASRAGSLNSPLHFGNGTRLTVT.

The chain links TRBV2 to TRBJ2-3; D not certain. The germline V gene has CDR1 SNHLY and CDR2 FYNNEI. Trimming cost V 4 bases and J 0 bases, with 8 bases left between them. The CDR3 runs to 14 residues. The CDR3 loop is CASSGRLSTDTQYF. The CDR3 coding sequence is TGTGCCAGCAGTGGGCGGTTAAGCACAGATACGCAGTATTTT. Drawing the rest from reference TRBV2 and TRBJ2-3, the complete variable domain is EPEVTQTPSHQVTQMGQEVILRCVPISNHLYFYWYRQILGQKVEFLVSFYNNEISEKSEIFDDQFSVERPDGSNFTLKIRSTKLEDSAMYFCASSGRLSTDTQYFGPGTRLTVL.

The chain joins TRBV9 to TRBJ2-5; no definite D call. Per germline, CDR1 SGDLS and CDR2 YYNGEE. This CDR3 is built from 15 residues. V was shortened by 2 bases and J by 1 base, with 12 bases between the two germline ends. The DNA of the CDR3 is TGTGCCAGCAGCGTCGGCGGACGACCCCAAGAGACCCAGTACTTC. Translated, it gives CASSVGGRPQETQYF. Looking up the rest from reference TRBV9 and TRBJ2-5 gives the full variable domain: DSGVTQTPKHLITATGQRVTLRCSPRSGDLSVYWYQQSLDQGLQFLIQYYNGEERAKGNILERFSAQQFPDLHSELNLSSLELGDSALYFCASSVGGRPQETQYFGPGTRLLVL.

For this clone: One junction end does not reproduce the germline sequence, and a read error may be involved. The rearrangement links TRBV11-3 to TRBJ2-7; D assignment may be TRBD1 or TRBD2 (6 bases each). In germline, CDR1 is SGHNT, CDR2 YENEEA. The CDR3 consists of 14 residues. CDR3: CASSLVIGGSAMCF. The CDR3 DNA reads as TGTGCCAGCAGCTTAGTCATAGGGGGGTCGGCCATGTGCTTC.

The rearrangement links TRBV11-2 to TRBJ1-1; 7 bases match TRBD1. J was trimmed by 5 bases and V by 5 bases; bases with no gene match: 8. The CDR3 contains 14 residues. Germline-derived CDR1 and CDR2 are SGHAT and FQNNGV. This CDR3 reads CASSATGAETEAFF. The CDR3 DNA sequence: TGTGCCAGCAGCGCTACAGGGGCAGAGACTGAAGCTTTCTTT.

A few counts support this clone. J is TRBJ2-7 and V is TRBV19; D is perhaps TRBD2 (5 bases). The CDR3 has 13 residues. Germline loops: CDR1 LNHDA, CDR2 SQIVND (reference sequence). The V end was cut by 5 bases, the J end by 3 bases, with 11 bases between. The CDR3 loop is CASSPSGYYEQYF. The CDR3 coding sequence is TGTGCCAGTAGTCCTTCGGGGTACTACGAGCAGTACTTC.

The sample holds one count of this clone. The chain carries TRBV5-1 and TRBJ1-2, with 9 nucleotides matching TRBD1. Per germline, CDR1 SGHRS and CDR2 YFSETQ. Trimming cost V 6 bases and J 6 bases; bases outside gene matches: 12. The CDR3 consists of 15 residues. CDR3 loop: CASTPTGGISDGYTF. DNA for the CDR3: TGCGCCAGCACCCCAACAGGGGGCATTTCGGATGGCTACACCTTC.

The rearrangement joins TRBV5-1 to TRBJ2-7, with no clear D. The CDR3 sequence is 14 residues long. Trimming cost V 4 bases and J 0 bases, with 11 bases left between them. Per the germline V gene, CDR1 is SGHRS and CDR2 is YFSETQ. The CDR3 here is CASSGPSSSYEQYF. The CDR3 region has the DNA TGCGCCAGCAGCGGCCCCTCCTCCTCCTACGAGCAGTACTTC.

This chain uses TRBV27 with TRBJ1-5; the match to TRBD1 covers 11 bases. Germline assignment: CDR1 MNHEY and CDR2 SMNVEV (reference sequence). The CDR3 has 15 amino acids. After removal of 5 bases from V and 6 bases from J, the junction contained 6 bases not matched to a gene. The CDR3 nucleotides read TGTGCCAGCAGTACTGGACAGGGGGCCTTTCAGCCCCAGCATTTT. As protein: CASSTGQGAFQPQHF.

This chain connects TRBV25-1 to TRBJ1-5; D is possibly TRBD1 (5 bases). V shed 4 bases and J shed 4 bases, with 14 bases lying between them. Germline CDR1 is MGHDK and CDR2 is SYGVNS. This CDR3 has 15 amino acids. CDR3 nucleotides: TGTGCCAGCAGTGTCGGGGGAGACATAAATCAGCCCCAGCATTTT. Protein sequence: CASSVGGDINQPQHF.

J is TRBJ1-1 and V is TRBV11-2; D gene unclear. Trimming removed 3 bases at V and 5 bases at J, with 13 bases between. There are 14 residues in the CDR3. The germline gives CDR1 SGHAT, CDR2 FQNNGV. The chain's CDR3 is CASSFNWGGTEAFF. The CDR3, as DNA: TGTGCCAGCAGCTTTAATTGGGGAGGGACTGAAGCTTTCTTT.

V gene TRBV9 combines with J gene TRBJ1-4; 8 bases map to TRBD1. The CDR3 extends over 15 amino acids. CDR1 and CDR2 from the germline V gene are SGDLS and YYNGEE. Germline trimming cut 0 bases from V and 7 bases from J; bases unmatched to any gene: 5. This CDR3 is CASSVEVGTGEKLFF. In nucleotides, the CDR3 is TGTGCCAGCAGCGTAGAGGTGGGGACAGGTGAAAAACTGTTTTTT.